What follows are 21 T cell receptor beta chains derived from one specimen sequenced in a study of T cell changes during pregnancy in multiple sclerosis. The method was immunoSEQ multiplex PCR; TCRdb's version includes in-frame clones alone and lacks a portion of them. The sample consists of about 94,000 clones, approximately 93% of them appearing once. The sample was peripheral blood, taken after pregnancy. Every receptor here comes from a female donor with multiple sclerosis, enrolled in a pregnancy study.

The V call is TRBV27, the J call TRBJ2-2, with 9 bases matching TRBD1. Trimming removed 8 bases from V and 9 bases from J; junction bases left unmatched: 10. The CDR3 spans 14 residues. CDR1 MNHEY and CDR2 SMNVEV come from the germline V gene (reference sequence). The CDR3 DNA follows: TGTGCCAGCTCCCACAGGGGGCGCATCTGGGAGCTGTTTTTT. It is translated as CASSHRGRIWELFF.

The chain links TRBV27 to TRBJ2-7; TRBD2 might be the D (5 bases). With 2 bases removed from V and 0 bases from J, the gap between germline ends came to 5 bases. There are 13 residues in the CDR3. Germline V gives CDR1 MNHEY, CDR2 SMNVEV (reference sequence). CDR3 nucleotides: TGTGCCAGCAGTTTAACTAGCTCCTACGAGCAGTACTTC. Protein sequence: CASSLTSSYEQYF.

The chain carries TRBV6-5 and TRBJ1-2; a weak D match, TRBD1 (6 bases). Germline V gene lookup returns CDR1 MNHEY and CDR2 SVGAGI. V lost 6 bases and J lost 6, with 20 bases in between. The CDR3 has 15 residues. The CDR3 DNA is TGTGCCAGCAGATATAGTTCGGGACACTGGGATGGCTACACCTTC. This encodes CASRYSSGHWDGYTF.

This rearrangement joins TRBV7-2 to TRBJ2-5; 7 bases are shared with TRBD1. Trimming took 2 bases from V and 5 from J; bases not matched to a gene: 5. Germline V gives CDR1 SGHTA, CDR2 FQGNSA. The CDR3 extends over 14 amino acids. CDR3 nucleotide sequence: TGTGCCAGCAGCTTACCGGACAGGTTGGAGACCCAGTACTTC. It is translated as CASSLPDRLETQYF.

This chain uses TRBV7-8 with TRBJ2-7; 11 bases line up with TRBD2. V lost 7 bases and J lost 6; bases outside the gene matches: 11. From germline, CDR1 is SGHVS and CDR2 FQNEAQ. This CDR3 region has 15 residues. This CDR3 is CASTTGGTSGSEQYF. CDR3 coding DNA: TGTGCCAGCACCACCGGGGGGACTAGCGGTTCCGAGCAGTACTTC.

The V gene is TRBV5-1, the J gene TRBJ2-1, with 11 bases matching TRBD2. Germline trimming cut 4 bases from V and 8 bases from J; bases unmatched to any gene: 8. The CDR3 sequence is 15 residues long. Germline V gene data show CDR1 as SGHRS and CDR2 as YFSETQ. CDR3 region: CASSLIAGGRHEQFF. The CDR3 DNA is TGCGCCAGCAGCCTTATAGCGGGAGGGCGGCATGAGCAGTTCTTC. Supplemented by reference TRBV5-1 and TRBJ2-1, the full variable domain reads KAGVTQTPRYLIKTRGQQVTLSCSPISGHRSVSWYQQTPGQGLQFLFEYFSETQRNKGNFPGRFSGRQFSNSRSEMNVSTLELGDSALYLCASSLIAGGRHEQFFGPGTRLTVL.

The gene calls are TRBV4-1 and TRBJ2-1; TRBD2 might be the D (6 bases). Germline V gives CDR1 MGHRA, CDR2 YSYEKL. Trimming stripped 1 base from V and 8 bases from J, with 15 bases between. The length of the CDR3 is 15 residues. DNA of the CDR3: TGCGCCAGCAGCCAAGTGGAGGGGCCGGGGTATGAGCAGTTCTTC. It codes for CASSQVEGPGYEQFF.

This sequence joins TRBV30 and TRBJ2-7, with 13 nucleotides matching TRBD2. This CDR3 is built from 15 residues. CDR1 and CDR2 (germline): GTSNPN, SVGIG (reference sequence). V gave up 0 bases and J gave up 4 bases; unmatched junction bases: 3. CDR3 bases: TGTGCCTGGAGTGTACTAGCGGGAGGGCAATACGAGCAGTACTTC. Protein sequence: CAWSVLAGGQYEQYF.

The CDR3 DNA reads as TGCGCCAGCAGCTTGGGGTCGAGGCGGGAGCTCTCAGATACGCAGTATTTT. Translated, it gives CASSLGSRRELSDTQYF. The chain has TRBV5-1 and TRBJ2-3, with TRBD2 matching 7 bases. This CDR3 comprises 17 residues. Trimming took 0 bases from V and 4 from J; bases not matched to a gene: 11. Germline V gene sequence: CDR1 SGHRS, CDR2 YFSETQ.

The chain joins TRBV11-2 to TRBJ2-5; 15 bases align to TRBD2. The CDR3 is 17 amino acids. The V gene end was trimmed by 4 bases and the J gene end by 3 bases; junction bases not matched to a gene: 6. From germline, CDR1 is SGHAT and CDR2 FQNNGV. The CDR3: CASSSGLAGGSEETQYF. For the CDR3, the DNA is TGTGCCAGCAGCTCGGGACTAGCGGGAGGTTCGGAAGAGACCCAGTACTTC.

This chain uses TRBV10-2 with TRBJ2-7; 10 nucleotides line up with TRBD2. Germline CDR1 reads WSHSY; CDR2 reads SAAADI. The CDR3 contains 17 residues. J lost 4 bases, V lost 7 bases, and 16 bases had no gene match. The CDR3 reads CASTLAGVRYGNYEQYF. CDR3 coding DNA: TGCGCCAGCACGCTAGCGGGGGTCCGATACGGAAATTACGAGCAGTACTTC.

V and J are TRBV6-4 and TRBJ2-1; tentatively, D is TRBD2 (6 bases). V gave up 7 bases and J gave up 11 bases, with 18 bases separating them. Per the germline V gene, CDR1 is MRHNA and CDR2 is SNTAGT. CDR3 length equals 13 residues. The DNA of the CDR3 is TGTGCCAGCACATCACAAAACGGGGGACAGCAGTTCTTC. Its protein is CASTSQNGGQQFF.

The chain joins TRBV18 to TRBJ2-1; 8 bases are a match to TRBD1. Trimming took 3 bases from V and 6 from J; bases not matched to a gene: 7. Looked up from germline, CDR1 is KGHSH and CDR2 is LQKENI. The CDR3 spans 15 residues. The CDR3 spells CASSPGWTGFNEQFF. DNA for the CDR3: TGTGCCAGCTCACCGGGCTGGACAGGGTTCAATGAGCAGTTCTTC.

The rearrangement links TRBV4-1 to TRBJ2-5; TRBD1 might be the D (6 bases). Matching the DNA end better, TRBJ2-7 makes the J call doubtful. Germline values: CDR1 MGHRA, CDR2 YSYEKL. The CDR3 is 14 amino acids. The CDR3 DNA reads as TGCGCCAGCAGCCAAGGGACAGATACCTACGAGCAGTACTTC. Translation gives CASSQGTDTYEQYF.

CDR3 in DNA: TGTGCCAGCAGTTTAGTCTTAGCTTCGGGCAATCAGCCCCAGCATTTT. It yields the protein CASSLVLASGNQPQHF. The rearrangement joins TRBV28 to TRBJ1-5; D not resolved. Germline values: CDR1 MDHEN, CDR2 SYDVKM. The CDR3 extends over 16 amino acids. Between the trimmed V and J ends, which lost 2 bases and 2 bases, there was a span of 13 bases.

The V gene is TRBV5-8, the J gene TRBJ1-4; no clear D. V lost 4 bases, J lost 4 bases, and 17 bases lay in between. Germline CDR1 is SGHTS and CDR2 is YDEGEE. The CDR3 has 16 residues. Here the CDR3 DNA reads TGTGCCAGCAGCATGGGGTATAACTCTGGTAATGAAAAACTGTTTTTT. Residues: CASSMGYNSGNEKLFF.

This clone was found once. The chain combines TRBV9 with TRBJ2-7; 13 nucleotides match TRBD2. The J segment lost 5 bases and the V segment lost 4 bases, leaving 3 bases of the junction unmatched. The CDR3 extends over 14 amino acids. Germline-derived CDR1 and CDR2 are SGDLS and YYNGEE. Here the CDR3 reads CASSRGLAGHEQYF. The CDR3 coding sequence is TGTGCCAGCAGCCGGGGACTAGCGGGGCACGAGCAGTACTTC. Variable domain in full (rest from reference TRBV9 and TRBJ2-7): DSGVTQTPKHLITATGQRVTLRCSPRSGDLSVYWYQQSLDQGLQFLIQYYNGEERAKGNILERFSAQQFPDLHSELNLSSLELGDSALYFCASSRGLAGHEQYFGPGTRLTVT.

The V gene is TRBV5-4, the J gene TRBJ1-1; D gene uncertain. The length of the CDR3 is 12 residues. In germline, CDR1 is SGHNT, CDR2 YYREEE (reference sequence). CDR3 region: CAMRGANTEAFF. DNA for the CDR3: TGTGCTATGCGGGGAGCGAACACTGAAGCTTTCTTT.

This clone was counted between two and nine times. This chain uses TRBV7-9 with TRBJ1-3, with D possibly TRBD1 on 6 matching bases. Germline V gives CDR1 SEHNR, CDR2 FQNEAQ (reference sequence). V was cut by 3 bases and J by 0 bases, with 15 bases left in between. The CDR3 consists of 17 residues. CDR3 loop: CASSFNRASHSGNTIYF. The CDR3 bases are TGTGCCAGCAGCTTCAACAGGGCGTCCCACTCTGGAAACACCATATATTTT.

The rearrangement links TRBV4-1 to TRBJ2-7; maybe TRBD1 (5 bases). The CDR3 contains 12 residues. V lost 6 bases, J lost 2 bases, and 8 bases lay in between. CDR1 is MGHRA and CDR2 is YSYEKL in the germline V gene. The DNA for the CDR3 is TGCGCCAGCAGGGGGCAAACCTACGAGCAGTACTTC. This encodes CASRGQTYEQYF.

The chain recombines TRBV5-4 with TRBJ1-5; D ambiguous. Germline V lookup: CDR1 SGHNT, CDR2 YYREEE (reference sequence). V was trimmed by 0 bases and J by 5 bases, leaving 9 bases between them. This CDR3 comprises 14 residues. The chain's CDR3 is CASSLGGLDQPQHF. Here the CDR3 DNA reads TGTGCCAGCAGCTTGGGCGGGTTAGATCAGCCCCAGCATTTT. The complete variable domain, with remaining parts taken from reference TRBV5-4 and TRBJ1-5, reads ETGVTQSPTHLIKTRGQQVTLRCSSQSGHNTVSWYQQALGQGPQFIFQYYREEENGRGNFPPRFSGLQFPNYSSELNVNALELDDSALYLCASSLGGLDQPQHFGDGTRLSIL.